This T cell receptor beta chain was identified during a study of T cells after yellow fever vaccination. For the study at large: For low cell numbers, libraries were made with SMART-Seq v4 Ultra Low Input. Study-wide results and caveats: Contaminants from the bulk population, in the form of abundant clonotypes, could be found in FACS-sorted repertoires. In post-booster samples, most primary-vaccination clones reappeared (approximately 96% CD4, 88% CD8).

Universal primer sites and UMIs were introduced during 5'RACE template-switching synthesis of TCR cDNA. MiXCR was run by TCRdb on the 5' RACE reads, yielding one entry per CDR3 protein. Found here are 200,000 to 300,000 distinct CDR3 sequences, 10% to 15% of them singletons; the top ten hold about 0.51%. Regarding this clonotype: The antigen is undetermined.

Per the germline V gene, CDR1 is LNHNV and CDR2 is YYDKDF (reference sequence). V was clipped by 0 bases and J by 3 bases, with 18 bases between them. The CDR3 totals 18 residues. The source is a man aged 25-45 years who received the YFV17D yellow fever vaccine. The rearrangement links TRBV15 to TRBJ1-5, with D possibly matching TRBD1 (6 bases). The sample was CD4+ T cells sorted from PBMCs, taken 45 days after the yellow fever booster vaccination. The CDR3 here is CATSRDKGRGEANQPQHF. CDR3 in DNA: TGTGCCACCAGCAGAGATAAGGGCAGGGGAGAAGCCAATCAGCCCCAGCATTTT.